A single sample is the source of the 7 T cell receptor beta chains below, sequenced in a study of blood T cells in healthy people across ages. The authors ran a second PCR of about 6 to 11 cycles using a sample-barcoded 5' primer and a J-beta primer mix. TCRdb called the 5' RACE reads again in MiXCR, with one record for every CDR3 protein. The sample lists about 620,000 distinct CDR3 sequences; 21% were seen once. The sample consisted of blood. These receptors were obtained from a man between 65 and 85 years old in good health.

This clonotype was seen a few times. This chain uses TRBV6-5 with TRBJ2-5; 13 bases map to TRBD2. The end of the DNA fits TRBJ2-1 better, so the J call may be wrong. The germline CDR1 and CDR2 sequences are MNHEY and SVGAGI. The CDR3 length is 16 residues. This chain's CDR3 is CASSYSRLAGGNEQFF. CDR3 nucleotide sequence: TGTGCCAGCAGTTACTCGAGACTAGCGGGAGGCAATGAGCAGTTCTTC.

The V gene is TRBV18, the J gene TRBJ2-7; possibly TRBD2 for D (5 bases). Trimming took off 3 bases at V and 3 bases at J, with 9 bases between the two ends. Germline assignment: CDR1 KGHSH and CDR2 LQKENI. The CDR3 consists of 13 residues. The CDR3 sequence: CASSPMTNYEQYF. CDR3 DNA: TGTGCCAGCTCACCGATGACTAACTACGAGCAGTACTTC.

The chain has TRBV6-5 and TRBJ2-5; TRBD2 agrees at 7 bases. The CDR3 runs to 15 residues. Unmatched junction bases numbered 4, after V lost 2 bases and J lost 1 base. In germline, CDR1 is MNHEY, CDR2 SVGAGI. In nucleotides, the CDR3 is TGTGCCAGCAGTTACGGGTGGGAGGGCCAAGAGACCCAGTACTTC. Translation gives CASSYGWEGQETQYF.

This clonotype was counted a few times. The CDR3 DNA reads TGTGCCAGCAGCGTAGCCCAGGGTGACGCTGAAGCTTTCTTT. It specifies CASSVAQGDAEAFF. The chain is built from TRBV9 and TRBJ1-1, with D possibly TRBD1 on 5 matching bases. CDR1 and CDR2 (germline): SGDLS, YYNGEE. V gave up 0 bases and J gave up 6 bases, with 12 bases separating them. The CDR3 is made up of 14 amino acids.

Details on this clonotype: The junction departs from the called germline gene at one end, perhaps through a read error. This chain connects TRBV15 to TRBJ2-3, with D maybe TRBD2 (6 bases). The germline V gene has CDR1 LNHNV and CDR2 YYDKDF (reference sequence). The CDR3 is made up of 13 amino acids. CDR3 region: CATSRFGGETQYF. CDR3 sequence (DNA): TGTGCCACCAGCAGATTCGGAGGGGAGACCCAGTACTTT.

The rearrangement uses TRBV6-1 and TRBJ2-5; TRBD1 might be the D (6 bases). This CDR3 region has 14 residues. From germline, CDR1 is MNHNS and CDR2 SASEGT. With 6 bases removed from V and 2 bases from J, the gap between germline ends came to 13 bases. The CDR3 here is CASRRDTVQETQYF. The CDR3 region has the DNA TGTGCCAGCAGGAGGGACACGGTACAAGAGACCCAGTACTTC.

The sample holds many counts of this clonotype. The rearrangement uses TRBV2 and TRBJ2-5, with TRBD2 matching over 10 bases. The J call is doubtful: the DNA matches TRBJ2-7 better. CDR1 is SNHLY, CDR2 FYNNEI, per germline. The CDR3 is 17 residues long. The CDR3: CASSETGSGGSSYEQYF. In nucleotides, the CDR3 is TGTGCCAGCAGTGAAACTGGTAGCGGGGGGAGCTCCTACGAGCAGTACTTC.